These 27 T cell receptor beta chains originate from one sample sequenced in a study of shared T cell receptors in the human thymus. Sequencing was performed with immunoSEQ multiplex PCR; in TCRdb, only in-frame clones are kept and a portion is missing. The sample includes 700,000 or so clones, 80% to 90% of them seen just once. Another study also made use of these data, one on human thymus T cells.

Sequenced material: thymocytes. The receptor set was obtained from a girl in the first two years of life with a congenital heart defect.

This clone has only one observation. DNA for the CDR3: TGTGCCAGCAAGAGACAGGGCGGACAGCCCCAGCATTTT. Translated, it gives CASKRQGGQPQHF. The chain joins TRBV28 to TRBJ1-5; 7 bases map to TRBD1. This CDR3 is 13 amino acids long. V was pared by 7 bases and J by 7 bases, with 7 bases of the junction left unmatched. Per germline, CDR1 MDHEN and CDR2 SYDVKM.

The chain combines TRBV6-1 with TRBJ2-7; D may be TRBD1 (5 bases). From germline, CDR1 is MNHNS and CDR2 SASEGT. The CDR3 extends over 12 amino acids. V was cut by 4 bases and J by 5 bases, with 9 bases left in between. The CDR3 nucleotides read TGTGCCAGCAGTGCCACAGGAAACGAGCAGTACTTC. Translated: CASSATGNEQYF.

The chain uses TRBV7-9 and TRBJ2-6, with D possibly matching TRBD2 (6 bases). Germline V gene sequence: CDR1 SEHNR, CDR2 FQNEAQ (reference sequence). The V gene lost 1 base and the J gene lost 4 bases, with 14 bases spanning the gap. The CDR3 has 17 residues. As DNA, the CDR3 is TGTGCCAGCAGCTTAGTTGAGCGGGCTGGGGGGGCCAACGTCCTGACTTTC. The encoded protein is CASSLVERAGGANVLTF. Looking up the rest from reference TRBV7-9 and TRBJ2-6 gives the full variable domain: DTGVSQNPRHKITKRGQNVTFRCDPISEHNRLYWYRQTLGQGPEFLTYFQNEAQLEKSRLLSDRFSAERPKGSFSTLEIQRTEQGDSAMYLCASSLVERAGGANVLTFGAGSRLTVL.

The J gene is TRBJ1-4, the V gene TRBV4-1; D is unclear. Germline values: CDR1 MGHRA, CDR2 YSYEKL. V dropped 0 bases and J dropped 5 bases, with 16 bases sitting between them. CDR3 length: 17 residues. CDR3 nucleotide sequence: TGCGCCAGCAGCCAAGATCAGCGGTTGGGCCGGAATGAAAAACTGTTTTTT. Translated, it gives CASSQDQRLGRNEKLFF.

The chain recombines TRBV29-1 with TRBJ1-2; D may be TRBD1 (6 bases). Germline V CDR1 and CDR2: SQVTM, ANQGSEA. The CDR3 is 12 residues long. V was trimmed by 4 bases and J by 4 bases, leaving 10 bases between them. CDR3 in amino acids: CSVAQGPYGYTF. Written as DNA, the CDR3 is TGCAGCGTTGCCCAGGGGCCCTATGGCTACACCTTC.

The chain combines TRBV7-9 with TRBJ2-1, with TRBD2 matching over 7 bases. With V trimmed by 3 bases and J by 10 bases, 0 bases remained unmatched. The CDR3 contains 11 residues. Per the germline V gene, CDR1 is SEHNR and CDR2 is FQNEAQ (reference sequence). The CDR3 reads CASSLTSEQFF. The CDR3 coding sequence is TGTGCCAGCAGCTTGACTAGCGAGCAGTTCTTC.

This chain links TRBV7-9 with TRBJ2-3; 12 bases match TRBD1. This CDR3 has 15 residues. After removal of 5 bases from V and 5 bases from J, the junction contained 5 bases not matched to a gene. Germline loops: CDR1 SEHNR, CDR2 FQNEAQ (reference sequence). The CDR3 region has the DNA TGTGCCAGCAGCCGGGACAGGGGGCTTGAAGATACGCAGTATTTT. This translates into CASSRDRGLEDTQYF.

The chain is built from TRBV4-1 and TRBJ1-2, with D possibly matching TRBD1 (5 bases). Germline CDR1 and CDR2: MGHRA and YSYEKL. V was pared by 2 bases and J by 2 bases, with 18 bases between. This CDR3 has 17 amino acids. CDR3 DNA: TGCGCCAGCAGCCAACTACGACAGTCCCAACCCAACTATGGCTACACCTTC. Residues: CASSQLRQSQPNYGYTF.

The genes are TRBV5-4 and TRBJ1-2, with D hard to call. The CDR3 length is 15 residues. Trimming took 0 bases from V and 8 from J, leaving 17 bases between them. Germline V gene sequence: CDR1 SGHNT, CDR2 YYREEE (reference sequence). The CDR3 is CASSLGSYPSRGYTF. The CDR3 DNA reads as TGTGCCAGCAGCTTGGGGTCGTATCCTTCCCGGGGCTACACCTTC.

This clone occurred a few times. This rearrangement joins TRBV7-2 to TRBJ2-5, with 15 nucleotides matching TRBD2. The V and J ends lost 5 bases and 0 bases, in that order; junction bases with no gene match: 4. Germline CDR1 reads SGHTA; CDR2 reads FQGNSA. This CDR3 comprises 17 residues. The CDR3 is CASSQGLAGGYQETQYF. CDR3 nucleotides: TGTGCCAGCAGCCAAGGACTAGCGGGGGGGTACCAAGAGACCCAGTACTTC.

The V gene is TRBV27, the J gene TRBJ2-5; 9 bases match TRBD1. The DNA matches TRBJ2-7 better at its end, which makes the J call doubtful. The CDR3 is 16 amino acids. CDR1 is MNHEY and CDR2 is SMNVEV in the germline V gene (reference sequence). The chain's CDR3 is CASSPGTGPFSYEQYF. The CDR3 DNA reads TGTGCCAGCAGTCCCGGGACAGGGCCCTTTTCCTACGAGCAGTACTTC.

This clone was counted a few times. The CDR3 bases are TGTGCCAGCAGCCTCCGACAGGAGATTAGCAATCAGCCCCAGCATTTT. Amino acids: CASSLRQEISNQPQHF. This sequence joins TRBV4-2 and TRBJ1-5, with D possibly matching TRBD1 (6 bases). The CDR3 length is 16 residues. The ends were cut back, 4 bases at V and 0 bases at J, with 13 bases in the middle. Germline V gives CDR1 LGHNA, CDR2 YNFKEQ.

This clone was recorded only once. V is TRBV6-1 and J is TRBJ1-5; tentatively, D is TRBD1 (5 bases). The V gene lost 7 bases and the J gene lost 13 bases, with 17 bases spanning the gap. The germline V gene has CDR1 MNHNS and CDR2 SASEGT. This CDR3 region has 12 residues. This CDR3 reads CASKAGALPQHF. The DNA for the CDR3 is TGTGCCAGCAAAGCTGGGGCCCTACCGCAGCATTTT.

The chain is built from TRBV6-5 and TRBJ1-1, with D uncertain. Germline CDR1 is MNHEY and CDR2 is SVGAGI. V was clipped by 0 bases and J by 6 bases, with 14 bases between them. The CDR3 spans 15 residues. The CDR3 loop reads CASSYSRAPHSEAFF. CDR3 DNA sequence: TGTGCCAGCAGTTACTCGAGGGCTCCCCACTCTGAAGCTTTCTTT.

The CDR3 spells CASSRLGEQFF. The CDR3 nucleotides read TGTGCCAGCTCACGACTAGGTGAGCAGTTCTTC. The chain is built from TRBV18 and TRBJ2-1; D is possibly TRBD2 (6 bases). Trimming shortened V by 4 bases and J by 9 bases, and 7 bases separated the two germline ends. The CDR3 is 11 residues long. CDR1 is KGHSH and CDR2 is LQKENI in the germline V gene.

Regarding this clone: The sample carries other DNA sequences with the same CDR3. The chain carries TRBV5-6 and TRBJ1-2, with D possibly TRBD1 on 5 matching bases. Trimming took 0 bases from V and 2 from J, leaving 8 bases between them. Germline loops: CDR1 SGHDT, CDR2 YYEEEE. There are 14 residues in the CDR3. The chain's CDR3 is CASSLDRGNYGYTF. The CDR3 DNA sequence: TGTGCCAGCAGCTTGGATCGGGGGAACTATGGCTACACCTTC.

This clone was observed a handful of times. The chain links TRBV6-1 to TRBJ2-7, with a tentative D call TRBD2 (7 bases). The CDR3 has 16 residues. Between the trimmed V and J ends, which lost 1 base and 2 bases, there was a span of 15 bases. Germline CDR1 is MNHNS and CDR2 is SASEGT. The CDR3 loop reads CASSEEGGGITYEQYF. CDR3 in DNA: TGTGCCAGCAGTGAAGAGGGAGGGGGTATCACCTACGAGCAGTACTTC.

This chain uses TRBV6-1 with TRBJ1-6; 7 bases agree with TRBD1. Unmatched junction bases numbered 6, after V lost 1 base and J lost 6 bases. Germline CDR1 and CDR2: MNHNS and SASEGT. The CDR3 covers 16 residues. The CDR3 DNA reads TGTGCCAGCAGTGAAGAGGGACAGTTTTCTAATTCACCCCTCCACTTT. It encodes CASSEEGQFSNSPLHF.

This sequence joins TRBV14 and TRBJ2-5, with 12 bases identical to TRBD2. The CDR3 sequence is 20 residues long. Per germline, CDR1 SGHDN and CDR2 FVKESK. Losses at the gene ends were 5 bases for V and 3 bases for J; bases not matched to a gene: 19. CDR3 loop: CASSKMVGLAGGHVKETQYF. The CDR3 DNA is TGTGCCAGCAGCAAGATGGTGGGGCTAGCGGGGGGGCATGTTAAAGAGACCCAGTACTTC.

The rearrangement joins TRBV10-3 to TRBJ2-2; D remains ambiguous. Trimming took off 7 bases at V and 3 bases at J, with 9 bases between the two ends. The CDR3 has 13 amino acids. The germline gives CDR1 ENHRY, CDR2 SYGVKD. In nucleotides, the CDR3 is TGTGCCATCAACAACAGACACACCGGGGAGCTGTTTTTT. The encoded protein is CAINNRHTGELFF.

This sequence joins TRBV6-5 and TRBJ2-4, with TRBD2 as a possible D gene (6 bases). In germline, CDR1 is MNHEY, CDR2 SVGAGI. This CDR3 is built from 16 residues. V shed 0 bases and J shed 4 bases, with 13 bases lying between them. For the CDR3, the DNA is TGTGCCAGCAGTTACTCCCGGAGGGTGGGAAAAAACATTCAGTACTTC. Protein: CASSYSRRVGKNIQYF.

This clone was seen just once. The chain employs TRBV4-3 and TRBJ2-1; 12 positions agree with TRBD2. V shed 4 bases, J shed 10 bases, and the junction held 11 bases outside the gene matches. Germline CDR1 is LGHNA and CDR2 is YSLEER. CDR3 length: 16 residues. The CDR3: CASSRILAGGPPEQFF. The CDR3 nucleotides are TGCGCCAGCAGCCGGATACTAGCGGGGGGTCCCCCGGAGCAGTTCTTC.

This rearrangement joins TRBV28 to TRBJ2-7; 7 bases match TRBD1. The CDR3 is 19 residues long. The trim removed 3 bases at V and 2 bases at J, leaving 19 bases unmatched. Per the germline V gene, CDR1 is MDHEN and CDR2 is SYDVKM. The CDR3 DNA is TGTGCCAGCAGTTTCCCCCCCCCTCTTGGACAGGCCAGGGCCTACGAGCAGTACTTC. Translated, it gives CASSFPPPLGQARAYEQYF. The full variable domain, completed using reference TRBV28 and TRBJ2-7, is DVKVTQSSRYLVKRTGEKVFLECVQDMDHENMFWYRQDPGLGLRLIYFSYDVKMKEKGDIPEGYSVSREKKERFSLILESASTNQTSMYLCASSFPPPLGQARAYEQYFGPGTRLTVT.

The genes are TRBV4-1 and TRBJ1-2, with a possible D match to TRBD1 (5 bases). Germline lookup yields CDR1 MGHRA and CDR2 YSYEKL. This CDR3 has 15 residues. V was trimmed by 0 bases and J by 2 bases, leaving 10 bases between them. This CDR3 reads CASSQEAGWNYGYTF. CDR3 in DNA: TGCGCCAGCAGCCAAGAGGCAGGGTGGAACTATGGCTACACCTTC.

CDR3 loop: CASSALRDRKWGMNTEAFF. CDR3 coding DNA: TGTGCCAGCAGTGCCCTCCGGGACAGGAAATGGGGGATGAACACTGAAGCTTTCTTT. The gene calls are TRBV6-1 and TRBJ1-1, with 8 nucleotides matching TRBD1. Looked up from germline, CDR1 is MNHNS and CDR2 is SASEGT. The J segment lost 0 bases and the V segment lost 4 bases, leaving 16 bases of the junction unmatched. The CDR3 is 19 residues long.

In the case of this clone: This sample includes further DNA sequences coding for the same CDR3. V is TRBV5-1 and J is TRBJ1-4; TRBD1 matches 7 bases. V shed 0 bases and J 0 bases; nucleotides not matched to a gene: 2. The CDR3 runs 16 residues. Germline V gene data show CDR1 as SGHRS and CDR2 as YFSETQ. As DNA, the CDR3 is TGCGCCAGCAGCTTGGGACAGGGCGCAACTAATGAAAAACTGTTTTTT. Encoded protein: CASSLGQGATNEKLFF.

The J gene is TRBJ1-2, the V gene TRBV2, with TRBD1 as a possible D gene (6 bases). V lost 1 base, J lost 2 bases, and 8 bases lay in between. The germline CDR1 and CDR2 sequences are SNHLY and FYNNEI. There are 14 residues in the CDR3. CDR3 bases: TGTGCCAGCAGTGAAGTCCAGGGGAACTATGGCTACACCTTC. This sequence encodes CASSEVQGNYGYTF. The full variable domain, with the rest looked up from reference TRBV2 and TRBJ1-2, is EPEVTQTPSHQVTQMGQEVILRCVPISNHLYFYWYRQILGQKVEFLVSFYNNEISEKSEIFDDQFSVERPDGSNFTLKIRSTKLEDSAMYFCASSEVQGNYGYTFGSGTRLTVV.